This passage covers 3 T cell receptor beta chains from one sample sequenced in a study of blood T cell repertoires in COVID-19. Repertoires were generated with immunoSEQ multiplex PCR, while TCRdb's copy carries only in-frame clones and drops some. The sample has 300,000 to 400,000 clones, about 82% seen once; the top ten hold approximately 7.5%. The sample comprised peripheral blood. These receptors were collected from a human donor in a cohort sampled during active COVID-19.

The V and J genes are TRBV5-1 and TRBJ2-3; 10 bases fit TRBD2. CDR1 and CDR2 from the germline V gene are SGHRS and YFSETQ. Trimming removed 3 bases from V and 1 base from J; junction bases left unmatched: 5. The CDR3 sequence is 16 residues long. CDR3 sequence reads: CASSSFTSGGTDTQYF. In nucleotides, the CDR3 is TGCGCCAGCAGCTCATTCACTAGCGGGGGCACAGATACGCAGTATTTT.

V usage is TRBV2 and J usage is TRBJ1-2, with 8 bases matching TRBD1. V was clipped by 10 bases and J by 6 bases; unmatched bases: 13. The CDR3 is 14 residues long. CDR1 is SNHLY, CDR2 FYNNEI, per germline. CDR3 in DNA: TGTGCCACCAGGGTCAGGACAGGGTCGGATGGCTACACCTTC. Its protein product is CATRVRTGSDGYTF.

This chain's CDR3 is CASSSRDRGSNQPQHF. The CDR3 DNA is TGTGCCAGCTCATCACGTGACAGGGGTAGCAATCAGCCCCAGCATTTT. This sequence joins TRBV18 and TRBJ1-5; 8 bases map to TRBD1. Germline V gene lookup returns CDR1 KGHSH and CDR2 LQKENI. The CDR3 sequence is 16 residues long. The V gene end was trimmed by 5 bases and the J gene end by 0 bases; junction bases not matched to a gene: 6. Filled out from reference TRBV18 and TRBJ1-5, the complete variable domain reads NAGVMQNPRHLVRRRGQEARLRCSPMKGHSHVYWYRQLPEEGLKFMVYLQKENIIDESGMPKERFSAEFPKEGPSILRIQQVVRGDSAAYFCASSSRDRGSNQPQHFGDGTRLSIL.